A selection of T cell receptor beta chains follows, all from one sample in a study of cytomegalovirus exposure and HLA in healthy donors. Libraries were prepared by immunoSEQ multiplex PCR; TCRdb keeps only in-frame clonotypes and omits some of them. The sample table sets out approximately 75,000 clones. Source material: PBMCs. These receptors originate from a middle-aged man in good health and CMV-seronegative. Each CDR3 is given with its conserved first and last residue. D genes are given only for firm matches.

d_gene,v_gene,j_gene,CDR3aa,CDR3nt
-,TRBV5-6,TRBJ2-3,CASSLMWGPITDTQYF,TGTGCCAGCAGCTTGATGTGGGGGCCGATCACAGATACGCAGTATTTT
TRBD1,TRBV6-5,TRBJ1-2,CASRMRDRGAGGYTF,TGTGCCAGCAGAATGAGGGACAGGGGAGCAGGTGGCTACACCTTC
TRBD2,TRBV30,TRBJ2-1,CAWNSFRTSGSLYNEQFF,TGTGCCTGGAATTCTTTTCGGACTAGCGGGAGCCTCTACAATGAGCAGTTCTTC
TRBD1,TRBV10-3,TRBJ2-7,CAISEVGDRKSYEQYF,TGTGCCATCAGTGAGGTGGGGGACAGGAAATCCTACGAGCAGTACTTC
TRBD2,TRBV19,TRBJ2-5,CASSRGEAGQETQYF,TGTGCCAGTAGTAGAGGGGAAGCGGGACAAGAGACCCAGTACTTC
TRBD2,TRBV7-2,TRBJ2-7,CASRRSGLTSRGQYF,TGTGCCAGCAGACGTTCGGGACTAACCTCCCGCGGGCAGTACTTC
-,TRBV7-9,TRBJ1-1,CASSPGAGVVSTEAFF,TGTGCCAGCAGCCCCGGTGCAGGGGTGGTGAGCACTGAAGCTTTCTTT
-,TRBV15,TRBJ2-3,CATSTSQTGTDTQYF,TGTGCCACCAGCACCTCCCAGACAGGCACAGATACGCAGTATTTT
-,TRBV7-9,TRBJ1-5,CASSREGGQPQHF,TGTGCCAGCAGCCGGGAGGGGGGCCAGCCCCAGCATTTT
-,TRBV19,TRBJ1-5,CASTRGTYSMDQPQHF,TGTGCCAGTACGAGAGGTACGTATTCAATGGATCAGCCCCAGCATTTT
-,TRBV29-1,TRBJ1-1,CSVGQADTEAFF,TGCAGCGTTGGACAGGCGGACACTGAAGCTTTCTTT
-,TRBV4-3,TRBJ2-7,CASSQVAGVSYEQYF,TGCGCCAGCAGCCAAGTGGCAGGGGTCTCCTACGAGCAGTACTTC
TRBD1,TRBV5-4,TRBJ2-7,CASSFDRGTSEQYF,TGTGCCAGCAGCTTTGACAGGGGAACCTCCGAGCAGTACTTC
TRBD1,TRBV2,TRBJ1-2,CASRATGGGYGYTF,TGTGCCAGCAGAGCGACAGGGGGCGGCTATGGCTACACCTTC
TRBD1,TRBV27,TRBJ1-2,CASRRTGNYGYTF,TGTGCCAGCAGACGGACAGGGAACTATGGCTACACCTTC
-,TRBV4-3,TRBJ2-7,CASSQEKRSYEQYF,TGCGCCAGCAGCCAAGAGAAGCGCTCCTACGAGCAGTACTTC
-,TRBV6-4,TRBJ2-7,CASSPCRDRPYEQYF,TGTGCCAGCAGTCCCTGCAGAGACAGGCCCTACGAGCAGTACTTC
-,TRBV6-1,TRBJ2-1,CASTGGQAWNEQFF,TGTGCCAGCACCGGAGGGCAGGCTTGGAATGAGCAGTTCTTC
-,TRBV6-5,TRBJ2-7,CASSYRGSEQYF,TGTGCCAGCAGTTACAGGGGTTCCGAGCAGTACTTC
TRBD2,TRBV5-1,TRBJ2-3,CASSLGGTSDTQYF,TGCGCCAGCAGCCTCGGGGGGACCTCAGATACGCAGTATTTT
-,TRBV6-6,TRBJ1-1,CAAGIGGSTEAFF,TGTGCCGCGGGGATCGGAGGGAGCACTGAAGCTTTCTTT
TRBD2,TRBV5-1,TRBJ2-2,CASSRTSGGADTGELFF,TGCGCCAGCAGCAGGACTAGCGGGGGGGCAGACACCGGGGAGCTGTTTTTT
-,TRBV5-1,TRBJ1-1,CASSPTNYMNTEAFF,TGCGCCAGCAGCCCAACAAACTATATGAACACTGAAGCTTTCTTT
-,TRBV18,TRBJ2-1,CASSPLAPSSYNEQFF,TGTGCCAGCTCACCTCTCGCGCCGAGCTCCTACAATGAGCAGTTCTTC
-,TRBV4-1,TRBJ1-2,CASSQGQLLNYGYTF,TGCGCCAGCAGCCAAGGACAGTTACTGAACTATGGCTACACCTTC
-,TRBV4-3,TRBJ2-1,CASSHEGEGLYNEQFF,TGCGCCAGCAGCCATGAGGGGGAGGGGTTATACAATGAGCAGTTCTTC